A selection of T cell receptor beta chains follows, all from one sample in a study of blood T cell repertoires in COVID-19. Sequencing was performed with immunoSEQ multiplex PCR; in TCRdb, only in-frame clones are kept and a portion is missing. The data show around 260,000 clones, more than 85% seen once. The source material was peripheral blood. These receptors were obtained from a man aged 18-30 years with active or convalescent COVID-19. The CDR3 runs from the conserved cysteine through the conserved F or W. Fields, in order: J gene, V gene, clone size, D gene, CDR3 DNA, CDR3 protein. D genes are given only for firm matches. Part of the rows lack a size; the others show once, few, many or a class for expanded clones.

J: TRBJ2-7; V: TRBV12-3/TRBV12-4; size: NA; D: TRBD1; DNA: TGTGCCAGCATTGGACAGGGGTACGAGCAGTACTTC; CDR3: CASIGQGYEQYF
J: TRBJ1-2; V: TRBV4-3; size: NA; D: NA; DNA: TGCGCCAGCAGCCCCTCCCGGGAGATCTATGGCTACACCTTC; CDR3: CASSPSREIYGYTF
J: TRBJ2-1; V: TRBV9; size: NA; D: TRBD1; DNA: TGTGCCAGCAGCTTAGGGACAGGGGGCGATGAGCAGTTCTTC; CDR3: CASSLGTGGDEQFF
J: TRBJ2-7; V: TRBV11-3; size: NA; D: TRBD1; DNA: TGTGCCAGCAGCTTAACCAGGGGGTCCTACGAGCAGTACTTC; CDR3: CASSLTRGSYEQYF
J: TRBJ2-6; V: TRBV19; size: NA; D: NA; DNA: TGTGCCAGTACGGGAACTGGGGCCAACGTCCTGACTTTC; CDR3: CASTGTGANVLTF
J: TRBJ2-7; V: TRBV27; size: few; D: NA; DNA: TGTGCCAGCAGTCTCGGGTCAACTAGCGAGCAGTACTTC; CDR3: CASSLGSTSEQYF
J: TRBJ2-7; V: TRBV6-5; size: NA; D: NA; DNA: TGTGCCAGCAGCCACGAGGGAGTGGGGCAGTACTTC; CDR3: CASSHEGVGQYF
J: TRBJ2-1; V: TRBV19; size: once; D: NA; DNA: TGTGCCAGTAGTATCAGGGGGGACCAAAATGAGCAGTTCTTC; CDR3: CASSIRGDQNEQFF
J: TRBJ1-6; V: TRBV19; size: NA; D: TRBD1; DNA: TGTGCCAGTACCCGCGGGACAGCTAATTCACCCCTCCACTTT; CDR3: CASTRGTANSPLHF
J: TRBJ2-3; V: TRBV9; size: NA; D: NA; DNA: TGTGCCAGCAGCCGGAGTGGCGGCACAGATACGCAGTATTTT; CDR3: CASSRSGGTDTQYF
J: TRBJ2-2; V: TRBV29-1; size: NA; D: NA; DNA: TGCAGCGTTGAACCCCTGGCCACCGGGGAGCTGTTTTTT; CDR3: CSVEPLATGELFF
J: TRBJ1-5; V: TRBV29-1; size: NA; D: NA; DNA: TGCAGCGTTCCCCGGGTCCTGAGCAATCAGCCCCAGCATTTT; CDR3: CSVPRVLSNQPQHF
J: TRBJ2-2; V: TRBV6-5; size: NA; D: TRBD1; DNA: TGTGCCAGCAGGACAGGGGGCGCCAACACCGGGGAGCTGTTTTTT; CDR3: CASRTGGANTGELFF
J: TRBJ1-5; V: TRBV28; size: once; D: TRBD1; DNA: TGTGCCAGCAGGGACGGGACAGGGGATTGGAATAGCAATCAGCCCCAGCATTTT; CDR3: CASRDGTGDWNSNQPQHF
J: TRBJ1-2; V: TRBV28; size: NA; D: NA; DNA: TGTGCCAGCAGTTGGCAGGGGCGGGAGGTGTATGGCTACACCTTC; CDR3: CASSWQGREVYGYTF
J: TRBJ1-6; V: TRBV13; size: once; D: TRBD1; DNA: TGTGCCAGCAGCTCAAACTGGGACAGGGGATCACCCCTCCACTTT; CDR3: CASSSNWDRGSPLHF